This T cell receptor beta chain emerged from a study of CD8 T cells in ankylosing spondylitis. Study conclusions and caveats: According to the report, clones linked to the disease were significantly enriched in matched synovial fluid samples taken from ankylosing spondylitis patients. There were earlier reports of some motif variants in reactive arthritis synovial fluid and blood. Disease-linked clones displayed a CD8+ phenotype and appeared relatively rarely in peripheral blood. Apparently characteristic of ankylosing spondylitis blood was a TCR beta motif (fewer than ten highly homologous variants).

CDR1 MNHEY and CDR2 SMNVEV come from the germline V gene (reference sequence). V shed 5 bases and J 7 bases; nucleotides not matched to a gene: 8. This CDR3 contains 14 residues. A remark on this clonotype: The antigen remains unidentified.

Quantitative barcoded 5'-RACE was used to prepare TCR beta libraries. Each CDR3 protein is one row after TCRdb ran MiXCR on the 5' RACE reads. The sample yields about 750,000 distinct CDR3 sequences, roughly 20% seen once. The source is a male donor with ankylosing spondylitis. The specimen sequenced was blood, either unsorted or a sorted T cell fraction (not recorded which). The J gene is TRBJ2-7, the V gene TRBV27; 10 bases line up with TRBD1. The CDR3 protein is CASSDGTGEWEQYF. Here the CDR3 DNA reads TGTGCCAGCAGTGACGGGACAGGGGAGTGGGAGCAGTACTTC.